This T cell receptor beta chain originates from a study of metastatic and nonmetastatic thyroid tumors. At the level of the study: The comparison covered peripheral blood and tumor or nodule tissue in malignant and benign thyroid patients.

Every patient was untreated before thyroid surgery. This clone was counted ten times or more. With MiXCR, TCRdb called clones anew from the PCR reads. The profile shows about 16,000 clones, about an eighth of them singletons. V was clipped by 1 base and J by 7 bases, with 25 bases between them. Germline V gene lookup returns CDR1 MGHRA and CDR2 YSYEKL. The CDR3 covers 18 residues. The sequence came from a female donor with papillary thyroid cancer or a benign thyroid nodule (not recorded which). Some clones in this sample may be carry-over from other donors' samples. V is TRBV4-1 and J is TRBJ2-5; no firm D call. Sequencing was done on a sample of tumor tissue. The CDR3 spells CASSQVKGVGSRCGTQYF. For the CDR3, the DNA is TGCGCCAGCAGCCAAGTGAAGGGTGTCGGTAGTAGGTGCGGGACCCAGTACTTC.